The T cell receptor (beta chain) under discussion was sequenced for a study of T cell repertoires in cytomegalovirus infection. Concerning this clonotype itself: Its specificity is unknown.

Via MiXCR, TCRdb re-called the reads, giving one row per CDR3 protein. The sample holds a few hundred thousand distinct CDR3 sequences, roughly 36% seen once. This CDR3 comprises 16 residues. The germline V gene has CDR1 ENHRY and CDR2 SYGVKD. V dropped 0 bases and J dropped 2 bases, with 13 bases sitting between them. The clonotype comes from a human donor in good health (CMV status not recorded). Some clones in this sample may be carry-over from other donors' samples. V and J are TRBV10-3 and TRBJ2-5; D is ambiguous. The sequences come from cultured PBMCs, collected from culture after CMV antigen stimulation. The CDR3 here is CAISESSNSAQETQYF. The DNA for the CDR3 is TGTGCCATCAGTGAGTCGAGCAATTCCGCTCAAGAGACCCAGTACTTC.